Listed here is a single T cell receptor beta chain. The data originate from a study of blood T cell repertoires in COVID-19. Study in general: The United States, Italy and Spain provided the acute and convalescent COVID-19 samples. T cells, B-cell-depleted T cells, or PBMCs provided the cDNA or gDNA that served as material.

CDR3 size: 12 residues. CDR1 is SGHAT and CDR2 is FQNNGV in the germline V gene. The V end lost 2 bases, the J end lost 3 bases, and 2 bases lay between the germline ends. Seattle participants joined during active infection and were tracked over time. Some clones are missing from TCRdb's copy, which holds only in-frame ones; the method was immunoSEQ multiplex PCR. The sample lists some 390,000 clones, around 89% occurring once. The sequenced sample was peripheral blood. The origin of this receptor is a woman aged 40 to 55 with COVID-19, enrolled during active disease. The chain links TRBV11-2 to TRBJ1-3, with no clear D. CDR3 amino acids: CASSLYGNTIYF. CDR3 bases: TGTGCCAGCAGCTTATATGGAAACACCATATATTTT.